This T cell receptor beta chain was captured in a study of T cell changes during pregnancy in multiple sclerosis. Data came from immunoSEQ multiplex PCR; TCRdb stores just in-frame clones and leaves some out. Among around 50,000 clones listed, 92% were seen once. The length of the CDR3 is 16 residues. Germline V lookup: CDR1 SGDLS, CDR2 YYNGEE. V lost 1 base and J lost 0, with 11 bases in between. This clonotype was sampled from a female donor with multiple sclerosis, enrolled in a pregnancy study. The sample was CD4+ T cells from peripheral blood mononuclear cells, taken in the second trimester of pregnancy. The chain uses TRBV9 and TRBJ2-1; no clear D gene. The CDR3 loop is CASSVTTTSSYNEQFF. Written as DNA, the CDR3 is TGTGCCAGCAGCGTAACTACTACGAGCTCCTACAATGAGCAGTTCTTC.